This entry describes one T cell receptor (beta chain). Its antigen is not identified. The entry originates in a study of cytomegalovirus exposure and HLA in healthy donors. Points from the study as a whole: In vitro confirmation showed three CMV-associated chains to be CMV antigen specific.

The PCR made use of 60 Vbeta and 13 Jbeta primers. Generated by immunoSEQ multiplex PCR, the TCRdb table keeps only in-frame clones and is missing some. The data hold around 150,000 clones, with 64% observed a single time. The ends lost 8 bases at V and 0 bases at J; junction bases unmatched: 3. CDR1 and CDR2 (germline): MNHNS, SASEGT. The CDR3 consists of 14 residues. Sequenced input: PBMCs. This clonotype was sampled from a woman aged 25 to 39 in good health and CMV-seropositive. The J gene is TRBJ1-4, the V gene TRBV6-1; TRBD1 matches at 7 bases. The CDR3 loop is CASQTGSTNEKLFF. The CDR3 DNA reads as TGTGCCAGCCAGACAGGGTCAACTAATGAAAAACTGTTTTTT.